Described below is a single T cell receptor (beta chain) sequence and its context. This receptor's antigen is unknown. The input lacks base qualities; no much larger clone sits a single base away. The entry originates in a study of blood T cells in healthy people across ages (dated by TCRdb to the mid-2010s). At the level of the whole study: In model experiments, template switching captured roughly one uniquely barcoded TCR beta cDNA molecule for every two T cells. To avoid experimental bias, donors of different ages were distributed randomly across sequencing lanes. Using the same blood draw, the study looked at two additional independent replicas of 1 million unique cDNA reads for two donors, one aged 18 to 30 and the other aged 80 or older. Four age groups were formed from the donors: young (average around 15 years), middle-aged (less than 40), aged (more than 55) and long-lived (around 82). The study measured age-related changes in TCR beta repertoire diversity using deep sequencing normalized with unique cDNA molecular identifiers. The research as a whole found: Observed TCR beta diversity per million T cells fell roughly linearly with age, and a significant reduction was already apparent by age around 40. Total diversity estimates from one million sequenced T cells were considered lower bounds and underestimates. The long-lived group showed more naive CD4+ T cells, fewer expanded clones and increased TCR diversity than the aged group, suggesting age selection. Since profiling was done on bulk unsorted PBMCs, naive and antigen-experienced compartments could not be conclusively compared. A strong correlation was found between observed TCR beta diversity and the percentage of naive T cells measured by flow cytometry. Because the CMV infection status of the donors was unknown, age-related changes in expanded clonotypes may potentially have been confounded.

The library was made by 5' RACE. The instrument was an Illumina HiSeq 2500. A second PCR of 7 to 11 cycles was performed with a sample-barcoded 5' primer and a J-beta primer mix. A unique molecular identifier was introduced onto each TCR beta cDNA molecule by a template-switch 5' adaptor carrying 12 random nucleotides. Each sample yielded at least 3 million CDR3-containing paired-end reads. The Mint cDNA synthesis kit, primed by a TRBC-specific oligonucleotide, was used to synthesize first-strand cDNA from all RNA. All cDNA was treated with uracil-DNA glycosylase and then went through a first 18-cycle PCR with the universal primers M1SS and BC2_uni_R. In the original analysis: For normalization, 1 million high-quality reads were randomly selected from each sample, with every read carrying a distinct molecular identifier. Reads with shared molecular identifiers were discarded instead of being binned into consensus sequences. MiTCR, with a Q25 quality threshold and the strictest error-elimination algorithm, was used for CDR3 identification, clonotype clustering and error correction. A nonparametric unseen species model with Euler transformation was used to estimate a lower bound on total TCR beta diversity. TCRdb reprocessed the public reads (quality trimming at Q25 with fastp, clone calling with MiXCR) and kept in-frame beta chains. All rows with the same CDR3 protein become a single entry with the most common DNA and genes. The V and J calls follow TCRdb's processing rather than the paper's. The table for this sample lists just over 1 million distinct CDR3 sequences; more than 40% of them were counted only once. The ten largest clonotypes hold around 18% of the sample.

Donors were approximately 42 systemically healthy Caucasian individuals from Russia aged 6 to 90 years. Each donor gave around 9.9 milliliters of peripheral blood, collected into EDTA-treated Vacutainer tubes. Ficoll-Paque density-gradient centrifugation was used to isolate PBMCs, with at least 6.5 million per sample. Total RNA was extracted from PBMCs with Trizol reagent, with at least 6 micrograms obtained per sample. The percentages of naive CD45RAhigh/CD27high T cells were determined by flow cytometry on a PBMC aliquot from every donor. V ends up 6 bases short and J 6 bases short, with an unmatched junction base count of 8. According to the germline V gene, CDR1 reads MNHEY and CDR2 reads SVGAGI. From the cysteine through the phenylalanine, the CDR3 covers 15 amino acids. Left in the record is the CDR3 DNA by itself, 45 bases read in frame from the first base.

Sequencing was carried out using blood. This receptor was taken from a woman aged 60-75 years in good health. The chain was built from TRBV6-5 and TRBJ1-2; 12 bases in the junction line up with TRBD1. The CDR3 protein sequence reads: CASRKIGTGGHGYTF. In nucleotide form, the sequence is TGTGCCAGCAGAAAGATCGGGACAGGGGGCCATGGCTACACCTTC.